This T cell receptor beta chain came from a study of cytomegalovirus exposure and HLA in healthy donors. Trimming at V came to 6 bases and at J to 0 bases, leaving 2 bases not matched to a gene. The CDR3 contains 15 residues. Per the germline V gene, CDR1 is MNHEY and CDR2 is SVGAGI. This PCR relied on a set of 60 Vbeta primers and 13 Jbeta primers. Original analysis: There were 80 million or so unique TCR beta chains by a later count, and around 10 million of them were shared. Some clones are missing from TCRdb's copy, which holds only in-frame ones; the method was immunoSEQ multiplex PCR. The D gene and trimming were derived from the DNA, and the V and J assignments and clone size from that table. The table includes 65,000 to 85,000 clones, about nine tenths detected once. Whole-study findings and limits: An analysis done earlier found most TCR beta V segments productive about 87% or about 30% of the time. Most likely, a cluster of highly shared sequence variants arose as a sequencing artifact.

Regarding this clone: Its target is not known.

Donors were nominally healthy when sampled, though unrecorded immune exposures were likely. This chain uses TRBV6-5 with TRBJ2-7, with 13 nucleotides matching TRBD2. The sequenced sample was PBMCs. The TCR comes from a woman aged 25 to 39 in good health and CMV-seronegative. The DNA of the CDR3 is TGTGCCAGCAGAGGACTAGCGGGAGCCTCCTACGAGCAGTACTTC. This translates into CASRGLAGASYEQYF.